Listed here is a single T cell receptor beta chain. Profiled with immunoSEQ multiplex PCR; TCRdb holds only in-frame clones, not every one. The table has almost 90,000 clones, over 85% seen once. This entry comes from a study of technical replicates of blood from a handful of donors. The CDR3 length is 14 residues. V shed 8 bases and J 5 bases; nucleotides not matched to a gene: 8. The germline V gene has CDR1 LNHDA and CDR2 SQIVND (reference sequence). The chain joins TRBV19 to TRBJ1-4, with 7 positions matching TRBD1. Sequencing input: T cells isolated from PBMCs. The clonotype originates from a human donor in good health. The CDR3 protein is CASRFPGQNEKLFF. For the CDR3, the DNA is TGTGCCAGTCGGTTTCCGGGACAGAATGAAAAACTGTTTTTT.